This T cell receptor beta chain emerged from a study of Graves' ophthalmopathy and Graves' hyperthyroidism. Study details: No progression to ophthalmopathy over 18 months defined stable hyperthyroidism.

The ends were cut back, 2 bases at V and 2 bases at J, with 13 bases in the middle. CDR3 length: 15 amino acids. Germline V lookup: CDR1 MGHRA, CDR2 YSYEKL. TCR beta CDR3 regions were amplified from RNA transcripts. First-round RT-PCR relied on HTBI primers, and a second-round multiplex PCR came next. One entry per CDR3 protein, called by TCRdb with MiXCR from the multiplex PCR reads. This sample has roughly 1.1 million distinct CDR3 sequences; about two fifths occur once, and the top ten carry 11%. Newly diagnosed, the hyperthyroidism patients had under 2 months' duration and were aged 18 to 65. A diagnosis was made from clinical symptoms together with serum thyroxine, TRAb, thyroid ultrasound and orbital computed tomography.

The sample consisted of peripheral blood or thyroid tissue (not recorded which). The V and J genes are TRBV4-1 and TRBJ2-7; TRBD1 might be the D (6 bases). The receptor was isolated from an adult man with Graves' hyperthyroidism. Here the CDR3 reads CASSQMTGLAYEQYF. The CDR3 bases are TGCGCCAGCAGCCAAATGACAGGTCTGGCCTACGAGCAGTACTTC.